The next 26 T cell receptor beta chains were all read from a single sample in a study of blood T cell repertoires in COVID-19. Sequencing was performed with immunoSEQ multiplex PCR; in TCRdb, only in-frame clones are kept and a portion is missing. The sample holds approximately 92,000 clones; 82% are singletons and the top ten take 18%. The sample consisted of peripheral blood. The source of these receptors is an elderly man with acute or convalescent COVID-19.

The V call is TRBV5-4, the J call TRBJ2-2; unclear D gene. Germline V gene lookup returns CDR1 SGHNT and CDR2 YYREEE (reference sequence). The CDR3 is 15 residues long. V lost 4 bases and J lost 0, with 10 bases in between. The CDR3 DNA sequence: TGTGCCAGCAGCAAACAAATGCCGAACACCGGGGAGCTGTTTTTT. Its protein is CASSKQMPNTGELFF.

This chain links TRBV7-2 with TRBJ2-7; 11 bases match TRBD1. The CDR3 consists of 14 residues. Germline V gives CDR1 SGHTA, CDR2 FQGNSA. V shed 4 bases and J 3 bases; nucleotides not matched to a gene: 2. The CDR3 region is CASSSGTGGYEQYF. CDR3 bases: TGTGCCAGCAGCTCGGGGACAGGGGGCTACGAGCAGTACTTC. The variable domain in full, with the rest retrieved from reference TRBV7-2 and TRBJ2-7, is GAGVSQSPSNKVTEKGKDVELRCDPISGHTALYWYRQSLGQGLEFLIYFQGNSAPDKSGLPSDRFSAERTGGSVSTLTIQRTQQEDSAVYLCASSSGTGGYEQYFGPGTRLTVT.

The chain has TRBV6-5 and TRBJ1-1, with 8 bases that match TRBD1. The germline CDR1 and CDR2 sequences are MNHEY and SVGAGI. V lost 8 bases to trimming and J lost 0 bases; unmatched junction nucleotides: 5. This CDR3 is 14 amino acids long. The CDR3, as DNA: TGTGCCAGCGGAGTCAGGGGGCTGAACACTGAAGCTTTCTTT. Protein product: CASGVRGLNTEAFF.

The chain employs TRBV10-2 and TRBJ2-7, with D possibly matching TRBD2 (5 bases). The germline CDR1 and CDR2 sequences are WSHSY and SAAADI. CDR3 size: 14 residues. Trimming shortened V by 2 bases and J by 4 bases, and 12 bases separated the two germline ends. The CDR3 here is CASSERGNLYEQYF. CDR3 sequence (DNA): TGCGCCAGCAGTGAGAGAGGGAACTTATACGAGCAGTACTTC.

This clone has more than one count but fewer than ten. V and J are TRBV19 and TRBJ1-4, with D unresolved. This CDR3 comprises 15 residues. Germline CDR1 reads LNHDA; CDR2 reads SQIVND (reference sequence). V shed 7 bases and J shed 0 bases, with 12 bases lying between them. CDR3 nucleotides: TGTGCCAGTACCACAGACGGCGCAACTAATGAAAAACTGTTTTTT. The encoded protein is CASTTDGATNEKLFF.

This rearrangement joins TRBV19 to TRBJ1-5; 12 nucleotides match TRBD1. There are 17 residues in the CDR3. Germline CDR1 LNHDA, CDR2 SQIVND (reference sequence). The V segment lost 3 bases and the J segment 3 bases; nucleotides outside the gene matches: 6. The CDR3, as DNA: TGTGCCAGTAGTATTGAGGGACAGGGGGCATACAATCAGCCCCAGCATTTT. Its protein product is CASSIEGQGAYNQPQHF.

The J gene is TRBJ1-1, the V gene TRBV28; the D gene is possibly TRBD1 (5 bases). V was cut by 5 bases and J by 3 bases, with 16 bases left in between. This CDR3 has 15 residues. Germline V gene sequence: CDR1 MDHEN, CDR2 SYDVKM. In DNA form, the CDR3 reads TGTGCCAGCAGTATAAAACAGGTCGGTCACACTGAAGCTTTCTTT. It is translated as CASSIKQVGHTEAFF.

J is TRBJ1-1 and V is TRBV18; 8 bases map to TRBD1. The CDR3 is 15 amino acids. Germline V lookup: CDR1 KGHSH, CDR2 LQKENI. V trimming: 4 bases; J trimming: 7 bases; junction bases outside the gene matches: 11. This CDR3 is CASSQAGGKNGEAFF. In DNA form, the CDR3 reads TGTGCCAGCTCACAGGCAGGGGGCAAGAACGGTGAAGCTTTCTTT.

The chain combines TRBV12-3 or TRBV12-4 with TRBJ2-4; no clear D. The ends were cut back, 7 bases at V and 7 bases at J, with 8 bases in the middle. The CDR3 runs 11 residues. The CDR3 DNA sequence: TGTGCCAGCACCCTTGCGAACATTCAGTACTTC. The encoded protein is CASTLANIQYF.

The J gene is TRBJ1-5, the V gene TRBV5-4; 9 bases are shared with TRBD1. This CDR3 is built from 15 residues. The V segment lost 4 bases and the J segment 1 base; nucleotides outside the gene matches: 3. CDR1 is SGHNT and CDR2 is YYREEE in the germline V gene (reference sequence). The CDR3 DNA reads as TGTGCCAGCAGCCCAGGACAGGGGAGCAATCAGCCCCAGCATTTT. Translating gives CASSPGQGSNQPQHF. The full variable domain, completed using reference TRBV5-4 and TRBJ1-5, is ETGVTQSPTHLIKTRGQQVTLRCSSQSGHNTVSWYQQALGQGPQFIFQYYREEENGRGNFPPRFSGLQFPNYSSELNVNALELDDSALYLCASSPGQGSNQPQHFGDGTRLSIL.

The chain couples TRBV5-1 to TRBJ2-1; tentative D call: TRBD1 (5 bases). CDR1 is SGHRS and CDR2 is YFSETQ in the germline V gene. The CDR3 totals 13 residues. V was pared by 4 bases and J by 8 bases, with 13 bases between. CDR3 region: CASSLPQGYEQFF. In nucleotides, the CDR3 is TGCGCCAGCAGCCTGCCCCAGGGCTATGAGCAGTTCTTC.

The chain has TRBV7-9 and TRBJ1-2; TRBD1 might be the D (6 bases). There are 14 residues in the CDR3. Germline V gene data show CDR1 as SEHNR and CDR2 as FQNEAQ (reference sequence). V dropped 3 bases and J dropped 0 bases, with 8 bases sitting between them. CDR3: CASSLTGANYGYTF. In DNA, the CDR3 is TGTGCCAGCAGCTTGACAGGAGCTAACTATGGCTACACCTTC.

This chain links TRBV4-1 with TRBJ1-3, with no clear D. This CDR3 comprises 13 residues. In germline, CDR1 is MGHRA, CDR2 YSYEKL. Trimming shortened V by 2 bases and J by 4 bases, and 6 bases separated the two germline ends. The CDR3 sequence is CASSQLQGNTIYF. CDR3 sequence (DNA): TGCGCCAGCAGCCAATTACAGGGAAACACCATATATTTT.

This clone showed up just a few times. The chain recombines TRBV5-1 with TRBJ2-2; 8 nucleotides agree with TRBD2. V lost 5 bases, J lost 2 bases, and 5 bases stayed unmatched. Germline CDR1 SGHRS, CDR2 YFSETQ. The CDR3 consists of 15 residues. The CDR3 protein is CASSGGGLNTGELFF. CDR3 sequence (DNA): TGCGCCAGCAGTGGCGGGGGGCTAAACACCGGGGAGCTGTTTTTT.

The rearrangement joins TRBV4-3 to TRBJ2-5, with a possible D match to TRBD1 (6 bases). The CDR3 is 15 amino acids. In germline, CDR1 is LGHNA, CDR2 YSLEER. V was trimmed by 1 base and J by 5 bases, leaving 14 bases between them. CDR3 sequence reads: CASSQVMGQGETQYF. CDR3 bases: TGCGCCAGCAGCCAAGTCATGGGGCAGGGGGAGACCCAGTACTTC.

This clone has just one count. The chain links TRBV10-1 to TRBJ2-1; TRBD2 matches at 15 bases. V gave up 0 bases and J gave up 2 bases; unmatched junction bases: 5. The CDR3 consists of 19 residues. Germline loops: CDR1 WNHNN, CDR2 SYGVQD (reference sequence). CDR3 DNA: TGCGCCAGCAGTGAGTCGGTGGGACTAGCGGGAGGAGCCTACAATGAGCAGTTCTTC. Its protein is CASSESVGLAGGAYNEQFF.

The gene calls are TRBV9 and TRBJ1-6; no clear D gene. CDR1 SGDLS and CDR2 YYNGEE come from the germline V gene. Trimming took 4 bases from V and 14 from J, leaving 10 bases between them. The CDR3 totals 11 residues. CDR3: CASSTLSALHF. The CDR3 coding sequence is TGTGCCAGCAGCACCCTCTCAGCCCTCCACTTT.

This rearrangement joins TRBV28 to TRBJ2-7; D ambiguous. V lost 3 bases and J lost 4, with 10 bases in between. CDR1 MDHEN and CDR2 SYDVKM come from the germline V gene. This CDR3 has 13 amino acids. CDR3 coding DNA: TGTGCCAGCAGTTTGGGCCCGATTTACGAGCAGTACTTC. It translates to CASSLGPIYEQYF.

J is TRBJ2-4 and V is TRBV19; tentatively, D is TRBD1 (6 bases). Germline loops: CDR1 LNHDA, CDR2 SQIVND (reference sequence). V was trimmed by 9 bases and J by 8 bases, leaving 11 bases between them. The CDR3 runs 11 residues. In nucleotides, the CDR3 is TGTGCCAGCCGCGAGGGGGACATTCAGTACTTC. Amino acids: CASREGDIQYF.

DNA of the CDR3: TGTGCCTGGAGTGTACAGGCCCCCGCCTACGAGCAGTACTTC. Translating it yields CAWSVQAPAYEQYF. The V call is TRBV30, the J call TRBJ2-7; D is perhaps TRBD1 (5 bases). This CDR3 is built from 14 residues. Between the trimmed V and J ends, which lost 0 bases and 2 bases, there was a span of 11 bases. Germline lookup yields CDR1 GTSNPN and CDR2 SVGIG (reference sequence).

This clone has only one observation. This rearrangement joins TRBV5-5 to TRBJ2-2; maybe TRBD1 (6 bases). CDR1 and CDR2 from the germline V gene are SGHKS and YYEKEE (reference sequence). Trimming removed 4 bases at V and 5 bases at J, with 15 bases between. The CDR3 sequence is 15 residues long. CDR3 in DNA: TGTGCCAGCAGCCCGGGACAACTAATAACCGGGGAGCTGTTTTTT. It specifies CASSPGQLITGELFF.

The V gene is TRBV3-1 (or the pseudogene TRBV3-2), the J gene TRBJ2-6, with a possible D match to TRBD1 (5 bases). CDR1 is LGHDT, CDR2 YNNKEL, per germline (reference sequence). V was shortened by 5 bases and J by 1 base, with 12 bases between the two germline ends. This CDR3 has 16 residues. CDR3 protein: CASSSRVGSGANVLTF. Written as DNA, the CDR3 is TGTGCCAGCAGCTCCAGGGTCGGATCTGGGGCCAACGTCCTGACTTTC.

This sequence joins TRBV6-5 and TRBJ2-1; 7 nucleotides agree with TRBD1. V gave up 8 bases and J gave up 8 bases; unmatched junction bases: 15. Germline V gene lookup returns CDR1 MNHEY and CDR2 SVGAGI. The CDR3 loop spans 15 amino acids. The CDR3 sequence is CASYKEGQKIDEQFF. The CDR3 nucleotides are TGTGCCAGCTACAAAGAGGGACAGAAGATCGATGAGCAGTTCTTC.

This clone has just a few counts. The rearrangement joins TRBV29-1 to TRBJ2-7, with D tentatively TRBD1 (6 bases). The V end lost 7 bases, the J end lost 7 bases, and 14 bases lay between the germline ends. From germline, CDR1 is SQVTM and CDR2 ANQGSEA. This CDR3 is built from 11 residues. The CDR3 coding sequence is TGCAGCGGCAGGGACATGGGAGAGCAGTACTTC. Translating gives CSGRDMGEQYF.

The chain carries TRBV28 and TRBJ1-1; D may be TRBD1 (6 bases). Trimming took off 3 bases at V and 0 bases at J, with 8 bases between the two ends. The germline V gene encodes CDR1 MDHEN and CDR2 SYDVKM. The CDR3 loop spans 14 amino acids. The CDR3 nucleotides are TGTGCCAGCAGTTTCGGACAGTTGAACACTGAAGCTTTCTTT. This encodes CASSFGQLNTEAFF.

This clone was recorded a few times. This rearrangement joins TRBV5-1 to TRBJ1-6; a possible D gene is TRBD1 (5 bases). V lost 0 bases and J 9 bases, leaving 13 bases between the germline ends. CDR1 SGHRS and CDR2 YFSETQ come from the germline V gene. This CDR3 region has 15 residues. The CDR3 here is CASSLEGRAGSPLHF. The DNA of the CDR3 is TGCGCCAGCAGCTTGGAGGGCAGGGCCGGTTCACCCCTCCACTTT.